Sequencing of this T cell receptor beta chain was carried out in a study of blood T cell repertoires in COVID-19. Across the whole study: COVID-19 samples collected from the United States, Italy and Spain covered acute and convalescent phases. T cells, B-cell-depleted T cells, or PBMCs provided the cDNA or gDNA that served as material.

In the authors' methods: Amplification with reference gene primers provided the estimates of nucleated cell counts. Here immunoSEQ multiplex PCR was the method, and the copy in TCRdb shows in-frame clones only, minus some. The DNA was the basis for D and trimming; V, J and clone size are from that table. The sample records some 100,000 clones, about nine tenths being singletons. The CDR3 has 13 amino acids. The V gene lost 3 bases and the J gene lost 3 bases, with 8 bases spanning the gap. Germline V gives CDR1 WSHSY, CDR2 SAAADI. The chain recombines TRBV10-2 with TRBJ1-1, with TRBD1 as a possible D gene (6 bases). The source of this sequence is a woman aged 65 to 85 with acute or convalescent COVID-19. The sample taken for sequencing was peripheral blood. CDR3 protein: CASSDRGDTEAFF. For the CDR3, the DNA is TGCGCCAGCAGTGACAGGGGTGACACTGAAGCTTTCTTT.